One and the same sample provided the 17 T cell receptor beta chains below, sequenced in a study of cytomegalovirus exposure and HLA in healthy donors. A multiplex PCR was run with 60 Vbeta primers and 13 Jbeta primers. Sequencing was performed with immunoSEQ multiplex PCR; in TCRdb, only in-frame clones are kept and a portion is missing. Among 150,000 to 200,000 clones listed, roughly four fifths were seen once. The sequenced sample consisted of PBMCs. These receptors originate from a woman between 18 and 29 years old in good health and CMV-seronegative.

The DNA for the CDR3 is TGTGCCAGCAGCTTAACAGGGCCAGGTCAGCCCCAGCATTTT. It yields the protein CASSLTGPGQPQHF. The V call is TRBV7-9, the J call TRBJ1-5; TRBD1 might be the D (6 bases). The CDR3 totals 14 residues. The germline V gene has CDR1 SEHNR and CDR2 FQNEAQ (reference sequence). Trimming removed 2 bases from V and 6 bases from J, with 11 bases in between.

This clone was recorded only once. The rearrangement uses TRBV19 and TRBJ2-2; 9 nucleotides agree with TRBD2. Trimming removed 4 bases from V and 7 bases from J; junction bases left unmatched: 10. Germline CDR1 is LNHDA and CDR2 is SQIVND (reference sequence). CDR3 length: 16 residues. This CDR3 is CASSTHSGRTDGELFF. The CDR3 DNA is TGTGCCAGTAGTACTCATAGCGGGAGAACTGACGGGGAGCTGTTTTTT.

The CDR3 DNA reads as TGTGCCAGCAGCGTATCGGGAAATCCCATTACGAAGCAGTACTTC. As protein: CASSVSGNPITKQYF. J is TRBJ2-7 and V is TRBV9; possible D gene TRBD2, 5 bases. The V gene lost 1 base and the J gene lost 8 bases, with 19 bases spanning the gap. The CDR3 contains 15 residues. Germline CDR1 and CDR2: SGDLS and YYNGEE.

The chain combines TRBV21-1 with TRBJ2-5; the D call in the table, TRBD1, was not verified against the DNA. TRBV21-1 is a pseudogene segment. This CDR3 comprises 14 residues. CDR3 in DNA: TGTGCCACCTCGGACAGGACACACCAAGAGACCCAGTACTTC. It is translated as CATSDRTHQETQYF.

V is TRBV7-6 and J is TRBJ2-3; the D gene is possibly TRBD2 (6 bases). This CDR3 is built from 15 residues. Trimming took 1 base from V and 3 from J, leaving 11 bases between them. Germline CDR1 reads SGHVS; CDR2 reads FNYEAQ. Here the CDR3 DNA reads TGTGCCAGCAGCTTAGTGGCGGGGAGTACAGATACGCAGTATTTT. Residues: CASSLVAGSTDTQYF.

The chain carries TRBV29-1 and TRBJ2-7, with 8 bases fitting TRBD2. After removal of 4 bases from V and 4 bases from J, the junction contained 3 bases not matched to a gene. In germline, CDR1 is SQVTM, CDR2 ANQGSEA. CDR3 length equals 12 residues. CDR3 protein: CSVGSGSYEQYF. The CDR3 DNA follows: TGCAGCGTTGGGAGCGGGAGTTACGAGCAGTACTTC.

Remarks on this clone: This CDR3 is missing its conserved last phenylalanine or tryptophan, likely due to a read error. Because the CDR3's place on the DNA is in doubt, the DNA is left out and the CDR3 is given as listed by TCRdb. The chain has TRBV6-1 and TRBJ2-7; TRBD2, the table's D call, was not compared with the DNA. Germline CDR1 is MNHNS and CDR2 is SASEGT. A total of 10 residues make up the CDR3, ends included. CDR3 region: CASSEVIAVY.

This sequence joins TRBV28 and TRBJ1-2; tentative D call: TRBD1 (5 bases). The CDR3 runs to 14 residues. In germline, CDR1 is MDHEN, CDR2 SYDVKM. Trimming took 3 bases from V and 5 from J, leaving 13 bases between them. Here the CDR3 reads CASSLGGRPYGYTF. For the CDR3, the DNA is TGTGCCAGCAGTTTGGGGGGACGGCCGTATGGCTACACCTTC.

The V and J genes are TRBV14 and TRBJ2-5; D is unclear. This CDR3 has 13 residues. The V gene's germline CDR1 is SGHDN and CDR2 FVKESK. The germline V and J ends were trimmed by 4 bases and 5 bases, with 11 bases remaining between them. The CDR3 protein is CASSPQVGETQYF. CDR3 sequence (DNA): TGTGCCAGCAGCCCCCAGGTTGGGGAGACCCAGTACTTC.

The chain uses TRBV28 and TRBJ1-1, with D perhaps matching TRBD1 (5 bases). The CDR3 covers 14 residues. Germline loops: CDR1 MDHEN, CDR2 SYDVKM. V was pared by 2 bases and J by 1 base, with 8 bases between. CDR3 residues: CASSLGAPNTEAFF. Written as DNA, the CDR3 is TGTGCCAGCAGTTTAGGGGCCCCGAACACTGAAGCTTTCTTT.

V usage is TRBV11-2 and J usage is TRBJ2-2, with D perhaps matching TRBD2 (6 bases). The V and J ends lost 7 bases and 6 bases respectively, with 9 bases between them. Looked up from germline, CDR1 is SGHAT and CDR2 is FQNNGV. This CDR3 comprises 12 residues. The CDR3 nucleotides read TGTGCCAGCATCGGGGGAGCCGGGGAGCTGTTTTTT. Translating it yields CASIGGAGELFF.

The V and J genes are TRBV6-1 and TRBJ2-4; the D is unclear. The CDR3 spans 12 residues. Trimming shortened V by 2 bases and J by 10 bases, and 9 bases separated the two germline ends. The V gene's germline CDR1 is MNHNS and CDR2 SASEGT. The CDR3 nucleotides are TGTGCCAGCAGTGAAACGGGTGAGATTCAGTACTTC. This gives the protein CASSETGEIQYF.

The chain has TRBV27 and TRBJ2-7; D unresolved. The germline V and J ends were trimmed by 0 bases and 1 base, with 4 bases remaining between them. Looked up from germline, CDR1 is MNHEY and CDR2 is SMNVEV (reference sequence). This CDR3 is built from 13 residues. The CDR3 nucleotides are TGTGCCAGCAGTTTATCAGAGTCCTACGAGCAGTACTTC. This encodes CASSLSESYEQYF.

The chain has TRBV27 and TRBJ1-5; perhaps TRBD1 as D (5 bases). CDR3 size: 15 residues. With 6 bases removed from V and 3 bases from J, the gap between germline ends came to 15 bases. CDR1 is MNHEY and CDR2 is SMNVEV in the germline V gene (reference sequence). In DNA form, the CDR3 reads TGTGCCAGCAGGAACACGGGGGAACCCAATCAGCCCCAGCATTTT. Amino acid sequence: CASRNTGEPNQPQHF.

This rearrangement joins TRBV6-5 to TRBJ1-1; 9 bases match TRBD1. CDR1 and CDR2 from the germline V gene are MNHEY and SVGAGI. The CDR3 has 16 amino acids. With 0 bases clipped from V and 0 bases from J, the junction kept 2 bases outside the gene matches. In DNA, the CDR3 is TGTGCCAGCAGTTACTCGACAGGGGGTCTGAACACTGAAGCTTTCTTT. Encoded protein: CASSYSTGGLNTEAFF.

CDR3 coding DNA: TGTGCCAGCCGGATGACTAGCGGGAGTTCAGATACGCAGTATTTT. Protein: CASRMTSGSSDTQYF. This chain uses TRBV28 with TRBJ2-3; 12 positions agree with TRBD2. The CDR3 spans 15 residues. V lost 8 bases, J lost 4 bases, and 7 bases stayed unmatched. Germline V CDR1 and CDR2: MDHEN, SYDVKM.

The rearrangement joins TRBV6-5 to TRBJ2-1; tentatively, D is TRBD2 (5 bases). The length of the CDR3 is 16 residues. CDR1 is MNHEY, CDR2 SVGAGI, per germline. V dropped 2 bases and J dropped 0 bases, with 11 bases sitting between them. The CDR3 region has the DNA TGTGCCAGCAGTTACGCGGGCGTAGGCTCCTACAATGAGCAGTTCTTC. Translation gives CASSYAGVGSYNEQFF.